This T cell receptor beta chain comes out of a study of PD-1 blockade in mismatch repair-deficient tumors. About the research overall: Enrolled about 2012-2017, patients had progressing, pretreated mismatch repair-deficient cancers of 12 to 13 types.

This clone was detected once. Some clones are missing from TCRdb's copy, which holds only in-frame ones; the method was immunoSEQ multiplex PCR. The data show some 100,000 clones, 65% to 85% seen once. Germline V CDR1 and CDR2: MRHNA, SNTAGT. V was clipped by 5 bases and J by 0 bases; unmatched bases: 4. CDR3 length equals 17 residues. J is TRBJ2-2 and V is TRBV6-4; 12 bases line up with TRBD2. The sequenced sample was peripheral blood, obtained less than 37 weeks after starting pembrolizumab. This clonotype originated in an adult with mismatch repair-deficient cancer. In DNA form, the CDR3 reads TGTGCCAGCAGTTCCAGGACTAGCGGGACGAACACCGGGGAGCTGTTTTTT. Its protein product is CASSSRTSGTNTGELFF.